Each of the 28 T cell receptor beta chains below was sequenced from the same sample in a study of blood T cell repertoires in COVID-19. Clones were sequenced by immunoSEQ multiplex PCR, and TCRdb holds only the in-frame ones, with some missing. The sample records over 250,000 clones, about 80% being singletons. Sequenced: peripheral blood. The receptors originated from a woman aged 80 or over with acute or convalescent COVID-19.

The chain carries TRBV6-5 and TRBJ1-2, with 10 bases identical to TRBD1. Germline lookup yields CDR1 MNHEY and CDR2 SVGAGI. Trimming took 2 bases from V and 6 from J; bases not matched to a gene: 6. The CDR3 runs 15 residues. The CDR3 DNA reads TGTGCCAGCAGTTACCCCGGGACAGGGGTGAATGGCTACACCTTC. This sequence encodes CASSYPGTGVNGYTF.

This chain's CDR3 is CASSLNSVGSSGNTIYF. Here the CDR3 DNA reads TGCGCCAGCAGCTTGAATTCCGTTGGTAGCTCTGGAAACACCATATATTTT. The chain recombines TRBV5-1 with TRBJ1-3, with D uncertain. Germline V CDR1 and CDR2: SGHRS, YFSETQ. V was trimmed by 1 base and J by 0 bases, leaving 14 bases between them. CDR3 size: 17 residues.

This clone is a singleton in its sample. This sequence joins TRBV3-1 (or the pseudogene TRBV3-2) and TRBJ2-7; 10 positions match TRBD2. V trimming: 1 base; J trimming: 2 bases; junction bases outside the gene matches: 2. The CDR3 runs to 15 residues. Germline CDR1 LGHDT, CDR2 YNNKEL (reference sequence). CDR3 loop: CASSQVAGGPYEQYF. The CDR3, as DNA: TGTGCCAGCAGCCAAGTAGCGGGGGGCCCCTACGAGCAGTACTTC.

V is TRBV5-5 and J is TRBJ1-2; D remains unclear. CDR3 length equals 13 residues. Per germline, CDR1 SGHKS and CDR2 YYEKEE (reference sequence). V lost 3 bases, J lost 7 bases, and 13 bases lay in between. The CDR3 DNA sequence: TGTGCCAGCAGCTCCAGGCAATACGCTGGCTACACCTTC. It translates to CASSSRQYAGYTF.

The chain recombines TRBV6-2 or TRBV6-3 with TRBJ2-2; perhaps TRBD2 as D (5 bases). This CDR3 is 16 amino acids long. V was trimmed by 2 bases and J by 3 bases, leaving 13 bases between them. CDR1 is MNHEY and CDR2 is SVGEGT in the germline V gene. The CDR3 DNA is TGTGCCAGCAGTTACCCCCGGGGAAGGCACACCGGGGAGCTGTTTTTT. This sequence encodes CASSYPRGRHTGELFF.

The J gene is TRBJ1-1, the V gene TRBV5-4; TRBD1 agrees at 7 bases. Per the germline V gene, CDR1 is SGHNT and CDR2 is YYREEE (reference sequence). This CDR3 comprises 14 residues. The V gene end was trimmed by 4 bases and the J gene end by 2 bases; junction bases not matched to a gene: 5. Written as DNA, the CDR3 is TGTGCCAGCAGCATCGGGACAGTTAACACTGAAGCTTTCTTT. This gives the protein CASSIGTVNTEAFF. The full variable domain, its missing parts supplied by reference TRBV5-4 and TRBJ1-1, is ETGVTQSPTHLIKTRGQQVTLRCSSQSGHNTVSWYQQALGQGPQFIFQYYREEENGRGNFPPRFSGLQFPNYSSELNVNALELDDSALYLCASSIGTVNTEAFFGQGTRLTVV.

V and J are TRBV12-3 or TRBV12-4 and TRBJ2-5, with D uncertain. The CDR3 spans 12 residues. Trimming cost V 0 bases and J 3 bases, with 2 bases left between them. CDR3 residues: CASSLAKETQYF. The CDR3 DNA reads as TGTGCCAGCAGTTTAGCCAAAGAGACCCAGTACTTC.

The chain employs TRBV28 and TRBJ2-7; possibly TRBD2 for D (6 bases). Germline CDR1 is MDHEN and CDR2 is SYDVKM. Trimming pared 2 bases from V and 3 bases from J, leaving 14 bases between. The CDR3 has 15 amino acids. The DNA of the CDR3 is TGTGCCAGCAGTTTACAGGACGGAGGGCACTACGAGCAGTACTTC. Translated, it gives CASSLQDGGHYEQYF.

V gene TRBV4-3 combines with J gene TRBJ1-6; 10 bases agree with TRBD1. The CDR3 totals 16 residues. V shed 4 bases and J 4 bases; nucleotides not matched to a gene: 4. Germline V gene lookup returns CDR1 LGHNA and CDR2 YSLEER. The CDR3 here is CASSPDRGPYNSPLHF. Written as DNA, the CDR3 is TGCGCCAGCAGCCCTGACAGGGGGCCATATAATTCACCCCTCCACTTT.

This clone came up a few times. The CDR3: CASTRQGALTEAFF. As DNA, the CDR3 is TGTGCCAGCACCCGACAGGGGGCTCTCACTGAAGCTTTCTTT. The V call is TRBV14, the J call TRBJ1-1, with 10 bases fitting TRBD1. J lost 4 bases, V lost 7 bases, and 6 bases had no gene match. The CDR3 is 14 amino acids. CDR1 and CDR2 from the germline V gene are SGHDN and FVKESK.

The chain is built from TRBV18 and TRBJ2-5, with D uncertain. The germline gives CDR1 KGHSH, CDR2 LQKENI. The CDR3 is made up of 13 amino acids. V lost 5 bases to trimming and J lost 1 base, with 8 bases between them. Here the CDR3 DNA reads TGTGCCAGCTCAACAACATCCCAAGAGACCCAGTACTTC. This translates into CASSTTSQETQYF.

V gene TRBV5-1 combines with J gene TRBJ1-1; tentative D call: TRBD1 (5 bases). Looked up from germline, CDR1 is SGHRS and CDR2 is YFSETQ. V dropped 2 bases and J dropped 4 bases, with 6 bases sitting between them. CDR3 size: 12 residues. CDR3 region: CASSFGGTEAFF. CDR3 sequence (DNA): TGCGCCAGCAGCTTCGGGGGCACTGAAGCTTTCTTT.

The DNA of the CDR3 is TGTGCCAGCAGCCAAGGGCAGTTCACAGATACGCAGTATTTT. It yields the protein CASSQGQFTDTQYF. V usage is TRBV3-1 (or the pseudogene TRBV3-2) and J usage is TRBJ2-3; D ambiguous. Per the germline V gene, CDR1 is LGHDT and CDR2 is YNNKEL (reference sequence). This CDR3 has 14 residues. V was clipped by 1 base and J by 2 bases, with 7 bases between them.

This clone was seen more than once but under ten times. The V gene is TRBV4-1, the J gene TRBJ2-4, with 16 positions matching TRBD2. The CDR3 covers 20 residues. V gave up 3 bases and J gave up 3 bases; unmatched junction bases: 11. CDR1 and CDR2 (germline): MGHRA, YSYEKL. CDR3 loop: CASSHPPGLAGGWVKNIQYF. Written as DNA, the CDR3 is TGCGCCAGCAGCCATCCTCCGGGACTAGCGGGAGGGTGGGTCAAAAACATTCAGTACTTC.

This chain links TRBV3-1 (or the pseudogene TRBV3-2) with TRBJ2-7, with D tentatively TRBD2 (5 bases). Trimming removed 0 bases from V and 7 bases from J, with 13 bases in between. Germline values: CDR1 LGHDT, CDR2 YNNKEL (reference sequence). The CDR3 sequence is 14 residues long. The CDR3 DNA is TGTGCCAGCAGCCAAGATGGGAGCCGAGGGGAGCAGTACTTC. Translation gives CASSQDGSRGEQYF.

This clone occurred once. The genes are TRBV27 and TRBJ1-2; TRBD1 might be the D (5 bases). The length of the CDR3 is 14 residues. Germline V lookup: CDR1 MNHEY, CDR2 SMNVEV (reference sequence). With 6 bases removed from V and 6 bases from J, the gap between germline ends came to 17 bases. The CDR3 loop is CASSLDRQGHGYTF. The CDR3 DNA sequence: TGTGCCAGCAGCTTAGATCGGCAGGGTCATGGCTACACCTTC.

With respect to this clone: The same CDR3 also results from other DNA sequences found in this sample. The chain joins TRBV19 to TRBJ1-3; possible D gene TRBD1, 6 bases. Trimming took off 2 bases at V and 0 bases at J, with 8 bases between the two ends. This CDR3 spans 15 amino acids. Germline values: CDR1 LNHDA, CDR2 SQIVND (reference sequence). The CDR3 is CASSIRTASGNTIYF. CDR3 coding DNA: TGTGCCAGTAGTATACGGACAGCCTCTGGAAACACCATATATTTT.

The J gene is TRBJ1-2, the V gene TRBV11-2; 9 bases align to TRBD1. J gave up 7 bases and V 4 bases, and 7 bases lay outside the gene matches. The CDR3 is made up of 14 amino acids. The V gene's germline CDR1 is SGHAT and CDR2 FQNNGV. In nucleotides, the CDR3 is TGTGCCAGCAGCTCGGACAGGGGTTTGTTTGGCTACACCTTC. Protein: CASSSDRGLFGYTF. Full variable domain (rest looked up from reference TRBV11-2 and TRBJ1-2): EAGVAQSPRYKIIEKRQSVAFWCNPISGHATLYWYQQILGQGPKLLIQFQNNGVVDDSQLPKDRFSAERLKGVDSTLKIQPAKLEDSAVYLCASSSDRGLFGYTFGSGTRLTVV.

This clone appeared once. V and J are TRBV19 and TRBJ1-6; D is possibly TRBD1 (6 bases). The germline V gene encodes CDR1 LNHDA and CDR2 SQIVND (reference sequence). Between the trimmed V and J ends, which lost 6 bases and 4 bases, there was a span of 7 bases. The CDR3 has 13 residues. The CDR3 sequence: CASSGQYNSPLHF. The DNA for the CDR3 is TGTGCCAGTAGCGGACAGTATAATTCACCCCTCCACTTT.

DNA for the CDR3: TGTGCCATCAGTGAGTCAGGGGGCGCGAGGGGCTACACCTTC. It yields the protein CAISESGGARGYTF. The chain carries TRBV10-3 and TRBJ1-2, with 7 bases identical to TRBD1. The CDR3 length is 14 residues. V lost 0 bases, J lost 8 bases, and 6 bases stayed unmatched. Germline CDR1 ENHRY, CDR2 SYGVKD.

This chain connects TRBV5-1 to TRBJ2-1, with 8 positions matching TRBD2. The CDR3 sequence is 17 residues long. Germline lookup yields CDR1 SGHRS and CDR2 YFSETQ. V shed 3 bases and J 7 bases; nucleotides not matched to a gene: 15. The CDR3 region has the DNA TGCGCCAGCAGCTGGGCCCCAACCGGGACTAGTAATAATGAGCAGTTCTTC. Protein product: CASSWAPTGTSNNEQFF. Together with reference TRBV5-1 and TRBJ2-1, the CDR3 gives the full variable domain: KAGVTQTPRYLIKTRGQQVTLSCSPISGHRSVSWYQQTPGQGLQFLFEYFSETQRNKGNFPGRFSGRQFSNSRSEMNVSTLELGDSALYLCASSWAPTGTSNNEQFFGPGTRLTVL.

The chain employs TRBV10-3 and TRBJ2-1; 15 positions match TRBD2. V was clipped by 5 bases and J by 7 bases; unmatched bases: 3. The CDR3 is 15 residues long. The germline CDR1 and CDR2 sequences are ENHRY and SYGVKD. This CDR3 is CAISMGLAGGNEQFF. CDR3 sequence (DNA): TGTGCCATCAGTATGGGACTAGCGGGAGGAAATGAGCAGTTCTTC.

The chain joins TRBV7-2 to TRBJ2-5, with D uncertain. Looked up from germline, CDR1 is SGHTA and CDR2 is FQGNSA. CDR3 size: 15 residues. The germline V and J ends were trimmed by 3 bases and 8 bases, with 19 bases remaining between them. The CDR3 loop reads CASSFFSGAQGTQYF. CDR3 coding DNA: TGTGCCAGCAGCTTTTTTTCCGGAGCCCAAGGTACCCAGTACTTC.

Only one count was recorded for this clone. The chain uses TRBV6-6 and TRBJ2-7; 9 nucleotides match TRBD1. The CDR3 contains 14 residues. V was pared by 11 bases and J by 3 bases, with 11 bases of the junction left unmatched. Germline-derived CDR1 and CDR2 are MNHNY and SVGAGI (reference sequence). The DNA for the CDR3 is TGTGCCGTCCGTCCGGGACAGGGTCTCTACGAGCAGTACTTC. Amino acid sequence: CAVRPGQGLYEQYF.

CDR3 sequence: CSVDLGTGRNEQFF. The CDR3 DNA reads as TGCAGCGTTGATTTAGGGACAGGACGGAATGAGCAGTTCTTC. The chain employs TRBV29-1 and TRBJ2-1; 8 bases are shared with TRBD1. Trimming cost V 3 bases and J 7 bases; bases outside gene matches: 8. The germline V gene encodes CDR1 SQVTM and CDR2 ANQGSEA. The length of the CDR3 is 14 residues.

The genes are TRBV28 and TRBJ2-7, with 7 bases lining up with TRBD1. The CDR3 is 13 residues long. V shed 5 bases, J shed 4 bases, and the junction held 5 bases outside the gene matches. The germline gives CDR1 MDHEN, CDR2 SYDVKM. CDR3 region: CASSLGRGYEQYF. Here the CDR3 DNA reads TGTGCCAGCAGTCTCGGCAGGGGGTACGAGCAGTACTTC.

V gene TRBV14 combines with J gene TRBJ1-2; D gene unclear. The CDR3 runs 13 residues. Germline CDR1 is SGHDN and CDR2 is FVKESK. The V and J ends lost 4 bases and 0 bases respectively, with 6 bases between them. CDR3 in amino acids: CASSPRSNYGYTF. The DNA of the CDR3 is TGTGCCAGCAGCCCTAGATCTAACTATGGCTACACCTTC.

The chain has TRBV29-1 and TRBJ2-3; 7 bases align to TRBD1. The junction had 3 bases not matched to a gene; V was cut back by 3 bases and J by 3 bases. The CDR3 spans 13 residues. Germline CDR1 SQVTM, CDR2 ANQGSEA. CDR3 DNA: TGCAGCGTTGACCCCAGGGGGACAGATACGCAGTATTTT. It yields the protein CSVDPRGTDTQYF.